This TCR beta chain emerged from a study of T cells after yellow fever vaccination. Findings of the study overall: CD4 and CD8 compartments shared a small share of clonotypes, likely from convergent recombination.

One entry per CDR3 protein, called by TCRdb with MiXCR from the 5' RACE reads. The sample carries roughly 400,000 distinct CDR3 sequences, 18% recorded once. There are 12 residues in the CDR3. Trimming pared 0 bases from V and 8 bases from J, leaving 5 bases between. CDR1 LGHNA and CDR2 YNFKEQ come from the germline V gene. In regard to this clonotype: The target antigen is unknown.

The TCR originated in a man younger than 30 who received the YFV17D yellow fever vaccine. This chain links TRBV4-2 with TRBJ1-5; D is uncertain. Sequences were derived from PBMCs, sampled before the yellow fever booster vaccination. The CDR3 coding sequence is TGTGCCAGCAGCCAAGATTCCAAGCCCCAGCATTTT. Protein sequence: CASSQDSKPQHF.